The T cell receptor beta chain under discussion was sequenced for a study of T cells after yellow fever vaccination. The CDR3 covers 15 residues. Via MiXCR, TCRdb re-called the 5' RACE reads, giving one row per CDR3 protein. Of some 550,000 distinct CDR3 sequences listed, 15% to 20% were seen once; the top ten hold over 11%. This clonotype originated in a man aged 25-45 years who received the YFV17D yellow fever vaccine. The gene calls are TRBV21-1 and TRBJ2-7; the table's D gene call, TRBD2, was not cross checked with the DNA. TRBV21-1 is annotated as a pseudogene. The material was PBMCs, obtained 15 days after the yellow fever booster vaccination. CDR3 protein: CASGKRAAGGGEQYF. The CDR3, as DNA: TGTGCCAGCGGCAAAAGGGCAGCGGGAGGGGGTGAGCAGTACTTC.